This entry features one TCR beta chain sequence. Antigen unknown. Assay used: immunoSEQ multiplex PCR; TCRdb lists only in-frame clones, some missing. The sample lists roughly 60,000 clones, over 85% occurring once. V shed 1 base, J shed 7 bases, and the junction held 8 bases outside the gene matches. This CDR3 has 15 amino acids. Germline-derived CDR1 and CDR2 are SGHAT and FQNNGV. The record originates from a study of cytomegalovirus exposure and HLA in healthy donors. Study results and caveats: Among TCR sequences, most were rare, though some public TCRs appeared in many donors. Published work reported that the classifier diagnosed cytomegalovirus status with high specificity and sensitivity.

The sequence was collected from a woman aged 18-30 years in good health and CMV-seropositive. Material for sequencing was PBMCs. V usage is TRBV11-2 and J usage is TRBJ2-3, with TRBD2 matching over 7 bases. This CDR3 is CASSLGAGTTNTQYF. In DNA form, the CDR3 reads TGTGCCAGCAGCTTAGGGGCCGGGACTACCAATACGCAGTATTTT.